What follows are 16 T cell receptor beta chains derived from one specimen sequenced in a study of shared clonotypes between healthy human individuals. Assay: immunoSEQ multiplex PCR; the TCRdb copy retains only in-frame clones and omits some. The table records 190,000 or so clones, about 93% of them present only once. Sequencing input: naive CD4+ T cells sorted from blood. The subset here: CD45RA+ positively selected. These receptors all stem from a woman under 40 in good health.

The chain employs TRBV4-1 and TRBJ2-1; TRBD2 agrees at 11 bases. CDR1 is MGHRA, CDR2 YSYEKL, per germline. The length of the CDR3 is 16 residues. J gave up 7 bases and V 2 bases, and 7 bases lay outside the gene matches. CDR3 DNA: TGCGCCAGCAGCCAACGGACTAGCGGGTTGGATAATGAGCAGTTCTTC. Encoded protein: CASSQRTSGLDNEQFF.

The V gene is TRBV6-4, the J gene TRBJ2-7, with D tentatively TRBD2 (7 bases). Germline values: CDR1 MRHNA, CDR2 SNTAGT. The V end was cut by 0 bases, the J end by 1 base, with 10 bases between. The CDR3 consists of 15 residues. For the CDR3, the DNA is TGTGCCAGCAGTGACTCAGAGGGGGGGTCCTACGAGCAGTACTTC. This sequence encodes CASSDSEGGSYEQYF.

J is TRBJ1-5 and V is TRBV21-1; the DNA was not used to check the table's D call, TRBD1. TRBV21-1 is shown as a pseudogene. There are 18 residues in the CDR3. The CDR3 loop is CASSPRQPNDNSNQPQHF. The CDR3 DNA is TGTGCCAGCAGCCCTCGACAGCCTAATGATAATAGCAATCAGCCCCAGCATTTT.

The chain combines TRBV28 with TRBJ2-7; possibly TRBD2 for D (6 bases). Trimming removed 7 bases from V and 5 bases from J, with 18 bases in between. The CDR3 totals 14 residues. Germline-derived CDR1 and CDR2 are MDHEN and SYDVKM. CDR3 amino acids: CASTVAAGFNEQYF. Written as DNA, the CDR3 is TGTGCCAGCACCGTAGCGGCAGGGTTCAACGAGCAGTACTTC.

This clone was picked up one time. The rearrangement joins TRBV4-1 to TRBJ2-7; 11 nucleotides match TRBD2. The V and J ends lost 1 base and 6 bases, in that order; junction bases with no gene match: 8. The CDR3 runs to 16 residues. The germline CDR1 and CDR2 sequences are MGHRA and YSYEKL. The CDR3 protein is CASSQGLLAGVGEQYF. The CDR3 nucleotides are TGCGCCAGCAGCCAAGGACTACTAGCGGGAGTTGGCGAGCAGTACTTC.

The chain has TRBV5-1 and TRBJ1-1; D possibly corresponds to TRBD1 (5 bases). Germline V gives CDR1 SGHRS, CDR2 YFSETQ. V lost 2 bases, J lost 2 bases, and 10 bases lay in between. The CDR3 is 14 amino acids. The CDR3 protein is CASSLEGSNTEAFF. CDR3 nucleotides: TGCGCCAGCAGCTTAGAGGGGAGTAACACTGAAGCTTTCTTT.

The chain combines TRBV6-5 with TRBJ2-7; D perhaps matches TRBD1 (5 bases). Germline V lookup: CDR1 MNHEY, CDR2 SVGAGI. Trimming removed 6 bases from V and 6 bases from J, with 21 bases in between. The CDR3 is 15 amino acids. CDR3 in amino acids: CASSSNGAVVLEQYF. The CDR3 DNA reads as TGTGCCAGCAGCTCCAATGGGGCAGTGGTTCTCGAGCAGTACTTC.

The chain joins TRBV18 to TRBJ2-5; 11 bases fit TRBD2. The tail of the sequence fits TRBJ2-7 better, so the J call may be wrong. Germline loops: CDR1 KGHSH, CDR2 LQKENI. The CDR3 spans 17 residues. CDR3 protein: CASSPSGRANRFYEQYF. The CDR3, as DNA: TGTGCCAGCTCACCTAGCGGGAGGGCCAACCGTTTCTACGAGCAGTACTTC.

This chain connects TRBV18 to TRBJ2-7; tentative D call: TRBD2 (5 bases). The ends were cut back, 2 bases at V and 1 base at J, with 12 bases in the middle. The CDR3 spans 15 residues. The V gene's germline CDR1 is KGHSH and CDR2 LQKENI. The CDR3 DNA is TGTGCCAGCTCACCAGAGTCGGGGAAGTCCTACGAGCAGTACTTC. Translation gives CASSPESGKSYEQYF.

The chain joins TRBV2 to TRBJ2-7, with D unclear. The germline gives CDR1 SNHLY, CDR2 FYNNEI. V was shortened by 4 bases and J by 6 bases, with 10 bases between the two germline ends. This CDR3 is built from 12 residues. CDR3 sequence (DNA): TGTGCCAGCAGTGGGGATTTTTCCGAGCAGTACTTC. Translated, it gives CASSGDFSEQYF.

The chain couples TRBV30 to TRBJ2-2, with TRBD2 matching over 10 bases. The trim removed 3 bases at V and 4 bases at J, leaving 5 bases unmatched. This CDR3 has 15 amino acids. The germline V gene has CDR1 GTSNPN and CDR2 SVGIG (reference sequence). The CDR3 loop reads CAWRGLAGVTGELFF. As DNA, the CDR3 is TGTGCCTGGAGAGGGCTAGCGGGAGTCACCGGGGAGCTGTTTTTT. The whole variable domain, remainder taken from reference TRBV30 and TRBJ2-2, is SQTIHQWPATLVQPVGSPLSLECTVEGTSNPNLYWYRQAAGRGLQLLFYSVGIGQISSEVPQNLSASRPQDRQFILSSKKLLLSDSGFYLCAWRGLAGVTGELFFGEGSRLTVL.

The V and J genes are TRBV6-1 and TRBJ2-5, with 13 bases that match TRBD2. TRBJ2-7 explains the end of the DNA better; the J call may be wrong. The germline V gene has CDR1 MNHNS and CDR2 SASEGT. The CDR3 runs to 16 residues. Here the CDR3 DNA reads TGTGCCAGCAGTGCAACTAGCGGGAGGGACACTTACGAGCAGTACTTC. It yields the protein CASSATSGRDTYEQYF.

This clone was seen just once. This specimen includes other DNA sequences encoding the same CDR3. The chain is built from TRBV29-1 and TRBJ2-7; D possibly corresponds to TRBD2 (6 bases). Germline CDR1 reads SQVTM; CDR2 reads ANQGSEA. The CDR3 is made up of 11 amino acids. V lost 7 bases and J 6 bases, leaving 13 bases between the germline ends. CDR3 DNA: TGCAGCGCGGGGGTGGGTCTCGAGCAGTACTTC. This translates into CSAGVGLEQYF.

The chain couples TRBV4-1 to TRBJ1-2; 11 bases match TRBD1. Per germline, CDR1 MGHRA and CDR2 YSYEKL. With 6 bases clipped from V and 3 bases from J, the junction kept 3 bases outside the gene matches. The CDR3 has 14 amino acids. CDR3 protein: CASRRTGGDYGYTF. DNA for the CDR3: TGCGCCAGCAGGCGGACAGGGGGCGACTATGGCTACACCTTC.

The rearrangement links TRBV28 to TRBJ1-1; D gene uncertain. Trimming removed 5 bases at V and 1 base at J, with 11 bases between. The CDR3 spans 14 residues. Per the germline V gene, CDR1 is MDHEN and CDR2 is SYDVKM. Written as DNA, the CDR3 is TGTGCCAGCAGTCTACGACAAGCGAACACTGAAGCTTTCTTT. This sequence encodes CASSLRQANTEAFF.

The chain uses TRBV9 and TRBJ2-2; 9 nucleotides line up with TRBD2. The CDR3 totals 16 residues. V shed 5 bases and J 2 bases; nucleotides not matched to a gene: 7. Germline values: CDR1 SGDLS, CDR2 YYNGEE. The CDR3 protein is CASSSGTSRNTGELFF. The CDR3 coding sequence is TGTGCCAGCAGTTCGGGGACTAGCCGAAACACCGGGGAGCTGTTTTTT. Full variable domain (outside the CDR3, taken from reference TRBV9 and TRBJ2-2): DSGVTQTPKHLITATGQRVTLRCSPRSGDLSVYWYQQSLDQGLQFLIQYYNGEERAKGNILERFSAQQFPDLHSELNLSSLELGDSALYFCASSSGTSRNTGELFFGEGSRLTVL.